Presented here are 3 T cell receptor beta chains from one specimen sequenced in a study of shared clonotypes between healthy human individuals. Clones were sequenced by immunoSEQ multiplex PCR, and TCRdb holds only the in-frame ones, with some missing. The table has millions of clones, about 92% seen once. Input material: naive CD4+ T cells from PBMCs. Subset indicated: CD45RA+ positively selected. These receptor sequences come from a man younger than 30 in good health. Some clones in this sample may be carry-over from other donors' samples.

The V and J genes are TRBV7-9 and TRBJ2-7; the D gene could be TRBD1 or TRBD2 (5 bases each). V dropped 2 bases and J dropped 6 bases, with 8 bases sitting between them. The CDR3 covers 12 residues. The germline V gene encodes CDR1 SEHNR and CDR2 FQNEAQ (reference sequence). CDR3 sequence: CASSLQGAEQYF. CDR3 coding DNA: TGTGCCAGCAGCTTACAGGGAGCCGAGCAGTACTTC.

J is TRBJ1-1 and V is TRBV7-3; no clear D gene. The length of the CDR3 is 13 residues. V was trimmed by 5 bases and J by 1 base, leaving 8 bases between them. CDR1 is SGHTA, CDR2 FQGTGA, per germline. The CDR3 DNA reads TGTGCCAGCAGCGACCTCAGGAACACTGAAGCTTTCTTT. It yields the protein CASSDLRNTEAFF.

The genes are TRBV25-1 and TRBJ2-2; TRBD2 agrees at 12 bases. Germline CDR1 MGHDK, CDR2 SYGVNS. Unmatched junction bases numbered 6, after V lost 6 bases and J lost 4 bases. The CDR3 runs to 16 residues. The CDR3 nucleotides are TGTGCCAGCAGCCGACTAGCGGGGGCCCCCACCGGGGAGCTGTTTTTT. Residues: CASSRLAGAPTGELFF.